Listed here is a single T cell receptor (beta chain). The sample comes from a study of blood T cell repertoires in COVID-19. Across the study: PBMCs, B-cell-depleted T cells, or T cells were the source of the cDNA or gDNA that made up the material.

The study recruited people aged about 18 to 89 years across approximately 23 US areas. Before they entered the study, exposed participants had met a COVID-19 case within 2 weeks. Study processing details: The authors estimated nucleated cell counts from reference gene primer amplification. This table comes from immunoSEQ multiplex PCR, and its TCRdb copy is limited to in-frame clones, with some not included. V and J calls and clone size are those listed in that table; D and trimming were worked out from the DNA. The sample has roughly 400,000 clones, nearly 90% seen once; the top ten hold 1.4%. The sequencing input was PBMCs or T cells enriched from blood (not recorded which). This receptor was obtained from a woman aged 18-35 years who had been exposed to COVID-19.

The CDR3 region has the DNA TGTGCCAGCAGCCTCTTGGGGAGCTCCTACAATGAGCAGTTCTTC. As protein: CASSLLGSSYNEQFF. The chain carries TRBV5-4 and TRBJ2-1; D is perhaps TRBD2 (5 bases). Germline CDR1 is SGHNT and CDR2 is YYREEE (reference sequence). The CDR3 extends over 15 amino acids. The V and J ends lost 4 bases and 0 bases respectively, with 11 bases between them.